The T cell receptor beta chain described here comes from a study of human thymus T cells. From resections taken during corrective heart surgery, the thymus tissue was obtained. Those donating were healthy Finnish infants in corrective surgery for congenital heart defects. The method was immunoSEQ multiplex PCR; TCRdb's version includes in-frame clones alone and lacks a portion of them. In the table there are around 130,000 clones, about 93% of which are singletons. Broader study findings: Both thymic and peripheral blood repertoires showed apparently biased V and J usage. Thymic repertoires overlap heavily among unrelated individuals, related research has reported.

V was clipped by 0 bases and J by 1 base, with 18 bases between them. Germline V gene data show CDR1 as SGHAT and CDR2 as FQNNGV. The CDR3 consists of 18 residues. To note about this clone: Its antigen is currently unknown.

The V call is TRBV11-2, the J call TRBJ1-1; no definite D call. The sequence derives from a boy under two years old with a congenital heart defect but otherwise immunologically healthy. Sequenced material: thymus tissue. CDR3 in amino acids: CASSLDLGRAAWNTEAFF. In DNA form, the CDR3 reads TGTGCCAGCAGCTTAGATCTAGGTCGAGCGGCGTGGAACACTGAAGCTTTCTTT.